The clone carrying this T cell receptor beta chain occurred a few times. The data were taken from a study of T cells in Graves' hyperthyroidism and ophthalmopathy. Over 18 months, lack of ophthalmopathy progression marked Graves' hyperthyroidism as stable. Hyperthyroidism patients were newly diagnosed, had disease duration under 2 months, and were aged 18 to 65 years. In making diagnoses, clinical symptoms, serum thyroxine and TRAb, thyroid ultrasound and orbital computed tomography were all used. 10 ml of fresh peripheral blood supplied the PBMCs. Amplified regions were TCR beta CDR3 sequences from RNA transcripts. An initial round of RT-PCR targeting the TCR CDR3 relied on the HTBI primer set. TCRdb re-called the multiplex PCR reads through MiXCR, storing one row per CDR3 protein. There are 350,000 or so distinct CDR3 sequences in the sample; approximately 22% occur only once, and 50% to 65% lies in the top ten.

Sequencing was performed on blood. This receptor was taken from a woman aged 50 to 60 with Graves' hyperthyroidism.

The CDR3 loop is CASSSGGLAALKVAKNIQYF. In DNA, the CDR3 is TGTGCCAGCAGCTCGGGGGGGCTAGCGGCCTTAAAGGTGGCCAAAAACATTCAGTACTTC. The V gene is TRBV11-2, the J gene TRBJ2-4; TRBD2 matches at 8 bases. CDR1 SGHAT and CDR2 FQNNGV come from the germline V gene. The V and J ends lost 4 bases and 1 base, in that order; junction bases with no gene match: 18. The length of the CDR3 is 20 residues.